This is a list of T cell receptor beta chains from one sample in a study of blood T cell repertoires in COVID-19. Clones were sequenced by immunoSEQ multiplex PCR, and TCRdb holds only the in-frame ones, with some missing. The repertoire includes approximately 230,000 clones, more than 70% of them detected once, and roughly 6.3% sits in the top ten. The specimen was peripheral blood. The receptors derive from a woman aged 25-40 years with COVID-19, enrolled during active disease. Both conserved end residues are part of each CDR3. The D gene is left open where the match is weak. Not every row has a clone size; where given, it reads once, few, many or a size class.

abundance | d_gene | j_gene | v_gene | CDR3aa | CDR3nt
- | - | TRBJ1-2 | TRBV3-1/TRBV3-2 | CASSLTGYGYTF | TGTGCCAGCAGCCTAACTGGCTATGGCTACACCTTC
- | TRBD2 | TRBJ2-1 | TRBV27 | CASRKRGGAYNEQFF | TGTGCCAGCAGGAAACGCGGGGGGGCCTACAATGAGCAGTTCTTC
- | - | TRBJ2-1 | TRBV5-8 | CASSFGREQNEQFF | TGTGCCAGCAGCTTCGGTAGGGAGCAAAATGAGCAGTTCTTC
- | TRBD1 | TRBJ1-2 | TRBV7-6 | CASSSGQDYGYTF | TGTGCCAGCAGCTCCGGACAGGACTATGGCTACACCTTC
- | - | TRBJ1-1 | TRBV20-1 | CSASTGKRAEAFF | TGCAGTGCTAGTACAGGGAAGAGGGCTGAAGCTTTCTTT
- | - | TRBJ1-5 | TRBV28 | CASSFGSNPRAQHF | TGTGCCAGCAGTTTCGGGTCAAACCCCAGAGCCCAGCATTTT
once | - | TRBJ2-1 | TRBV29-1 | CSVEGGTPHVGNEQFF | TGCAGCGTTGAAGGTGGTACCCCCCACGTCGGTAATGAGCAGTTCTTC
- | TRBD1 | TRBJ1-2 | TRBV6-5 | CASRPTGDLGGYTF | TGTGCCAGCAGGCCCACAGGGGACTTGGGGGGCTACACCTTC
- | TRBD2 | TRBJ2-2 | TRBV3-1/TRBV3-2 | CASSHLAGGPSGELFF | TGTGCCAGCAGCCATTTAGCGGGAGGGCCCTCCGGGGAGCTGTTTTTT
- | TRBD2 | TRBJ2-1 | TRBV5-4 | CAIGGINGEQFF | TGTGCCATCGGGGGGATCAATGGTGAGCAGTTCTTC
- | TRBD2 | TRBJ2-3 | TRBV5-1 | CASSLGSSGGIDTQYF | TGCGCCAGCAGCTTGGGGTCTAGCGGGGGTATTGATACGCAGTATTTT
- | - | TRBJ2-7 | TRBV4-3 | CASSQARLQGYEQYF | TGCGCCAGCAGCCAAGCCAGACTACAGGGCTACGAGCAGTACTTC
- | - | TRBJ2-7 | TRBV28 | CASSLLTGSSYEQYF | TGTGCCAGCAGTTTATTGACAGGCAGCTCCTACGAGCAGTACTTC
- | - | TRBJ1-2 | TRBV4-3 | CASSQLGRVVHGYTF | TGCGCCAGCAGCCAACTTGGCAGGGTTGTACATGGCTACACCTTC
- | TRBD1 | TRBJ2-1 | TRBV10-3 | CAISVGQGMGYNEQFF | TGTGCCATCAGTGTCGGACAGGGGATGGGGTACAATGAGCAGTTCTTC